The 27 T cell receptor beta chains given below trace back to one sample, sequenced in a study of early T cells in non-severe SARS-CoV-2 infection. In TCRdb, the 5' RACE reads were re-called with MiXCR into one record per CDR3 protein. The sample yields about 23,000 distinct CDR3 sequences, about 5% seen once. The specimen sequenced was whole blood. The receptors stem from an adult who was a healthcare worker with PCR-confirmed SARS-CoV-2 infection or an uninfected control (not recorded which).

This clonotype appeared many times. The gene calls are TRBV7-2 and TRBJ2-2; perhaps TRBD1 as D (6 bases). CDR3 length equals 16 residues. V gave up 4 bases and J gave up 1 base, with 13 bases separating them. Looked up from germline, CDR1 is SGHTA and CDR2 is FQGNSA. The CDR3 is CASSWGGQLNTGELFF. The CDR3 nucleotides read TGTGCCAGCAGCTGGGGTGGACAGCTGAACACCGGGGAGCTGTTTTTT.

This clonotype has more than one count but fewer than ten. The rearrangement uses TRBV3-1 and TRBJ2-3; D unclear. The V gene lost 2 bases and the J gene lost 5 bases, with 8 bases spanning the gap. The germline gives CDR1 LGHDT, CDR2 YNNKEL (reference sequence). CDR3 size: 13 residues. CDR3 sequence reads: CASSQRKEDTQYF. In DNA form, the CDR3 reads TGTGCCAGCAGCCAAAGGAAGGAAGATACGCAGTATTTT.

The sample holds a few counts of this clonotype. The rearrangement uses TRBV20-1 and TRBJ1-2; maybe TRBD1 (6 bases). Germline CDR1 DFQATT, CDR2 SNEGSKA (reference sequence). The CDR3 is 11 amino acids. In nucleotides, the CDR3 is TGCATTAGCCAGGGGATGTATGGCTACACCTTC. Amino acids: CISQGMYGYTF.

This clonotype was counted ten times or more. This chain connects TRBV10-3 to TRBJ1-3; D unresolved. Germline V gene sequence: CDR1 ENHRY, CDR2 SYGVKD. CDR3 length: 17 amino acids. V was shortened by 2 bases and J by 2 bases, with 16 bases between the two germline ends. The CDR3 region is CAISELGRESPGNTIYF. CDR3 in DNA: TGTGCCATCAGTGAGCTCGGACGGGAGTCTCCTGGAAACACCATATATTTT.

The chain employs TRBV20-1 and TRBJ1-6; D is unresolved. The CDR3 length is 14 residues. Germline V lookup: CDR1 DFQATT, CDR2 SNEGSKA (reference sequence). The V end was cut by 0 bases, the J end by 9 bases, with 12 bases between. In nucleotides, the CDR3 is TGCAGTGCTAGAGATCAGTGGTCAGGTTCACCCCTCCACTTT. It translates to CSARDQWSGSPLHF.

This clonotype was recorded at least ten times. The chain combines TRBV5-4 with TRBJ1-1, with D maybe TRBD1 (5 bases). Trimming removed 2 bases at V and 3 bases at J, with 14 bases between. The CDR3 length is 15 residues. The V gene's germline CDR1 is SGHNT and CDR2 YYREEE (reference sequence). Written as DNA, the CDR3 is TGTGCCAGCAGCTTTGATTTGGGACGTGACACTGAAGCTTTCTTT. Protein: CASSFDLGRDTEAFF.

This clonotype was seen a few times. V and J are TRBV19 and TRBJ1-2; maybe TRBD1 (5 bases). CDR3 length: 15 amino acids. Trimming shortened V by 0 bases and J by 3 bases, and 11 bases separated the two germline ends. CDR1 LNHDA and CDR2 SQIVND come from the germline V gene (reference sequence). The CDR3 here is CASSIDRRGYYGYTF. The DNA for the CDR3 is TGTGCCAGTAGTATAGATCGCCGGGGGTACTATGGCTACACCTTC.

This clonotype showed up many times. The chain is built from TRBV7-2 and TRBJ2-2; D may be TRBD1 (5 bases). V shed 5 bases and J shed 5 bases, with 21 bases lying between them. The CDR3 is 17 amino acids. The germline gives CDR1 SGHTA, CDR2 FQGNSA. In nucleotides, the CDR3 is TGTGCCAGCAGCCTCCGATCCGGAATTAGGGGAACCGGGGAGCTGTTTTTT. Its protein is CASSLRSGIRGTGELFF.

The rearrangement uses TRBV20-1 and TRBJ2-1; unclear D gene. The CDR3 runs 11 residues. The V gene lost 3 bases and the J gene lost 6 bases, with 6 bases spanning the gap. CDR1 and CDR2 (germline): DFQATT, SNEGSKA (reference sequence). CDR3 loop: CSASLTNEQFF. In DNA, the CDR3 is TGCAGTGCTAGCCTTACCAATGAGCAGTTCTTC.

This clonotype was observed many times. The CDR3 is CSARDSNQPQHF. The CDR3 DNA follows: TGCAGTGCTAGGGACAGCAATCAGCCCCAGCATTTT. The chain carries TRBV20-1 and TRBJ1-5; no reliable D call. Trimming pared 3 bases from V and 1 base from J, leaving 4 bases between. CDR3 length: 12 amino acids. Germline V CDR1 and CDR2: DFQATT, SNEGSKA (reference sequence).

There are many counts of this clonotype. The V and J genes are TRBV19 and TRBJ2-3; 8 bases map to TRBD1. Trimming at V came to 5 bases and at J to 5 bases, leaving 6 bases not matched to a gene. Looked up from germline, CDR1 is LNHDA and CDR2 is SQIVND (reference sequence). The CDR3 spans 14 residues. CDR3 coding DNA: TGTGCCAGTAGTGGCAGGGGGCAGGGAGATACGCAGTATTTT. Translating it yields CASSGRGQGDTQYF.

This clonotype was recorded a few times. The CDR3 DNA reads as TGTGCCAGCAGCCTTAGGGGGACAGGGCCCCCTGAAGCTTTCTTT. Its protein is CASSLRGTGPPEAFF. The chain joins TRBV3-1 to TRBJ1-1; 9 positions match TRBD1. The CDR3 runs 15 residues. Germline lookup yields CDR1 LGHDT and CDR2 YNNKEL (reference sequence). J gave up 6 bases and V 4 bases, and 9 bases lay outside the gene matches.

The rearrangement joins TRBV7-9 to TRBJ2-7; possibly TRBD1 for D (7 bases). Germline V lookup: CDR1 SEHNR, CDR2 FQNEAQ (reference sequence). The CDR3 extends over 14 amino acids. Trimming shortened V by 5 bases and J by 3 bases, and 14 bases separated the two germline ends. CDR3: CASSRQGGGYEQYF. CDR3 DNA sequence: TGTGCCAGCAGCCGACAGGGAGGAGGCTACGAGCAGTACTTC.

In its sample, this clonotype was seen many times. CDR3 coding DNA: TGCAGTGCTAGTAGGTCTAGCGGGGGACAAGAGACCCAGTACTTC. Translating it yields CSASRSSGGQETQYF. This chain joins TRBV20-1 and TRBJ2-5; 10 bases fit TRBD2. Germline V CDR1 and CDR2: DFQATT, SNEGSKA (reference sequence). The CDR3 covers 15 residues. After removal of 3 bases from V and 2 bases from J, the junction contained 6 bases not matched to a gene.

At least ten counts were recorded for this clonotype. The J gene is TRBJ1-1, the V gene TRBV3-1, with 11 bases aligning to TRBD1. V lost 2 bases, J lost 5 bases, and 4 bases stayed unmatched. Germline-derived CDR1 and CDR2 are LGHDT and YNNKEL (reference sequence). This CDR3 spans 15 amino acids. CDR3 bases: TGTGCCAGCAGCCAAATGGGACAGGGGGAAACTGAAGCTTTCTTT. It codes for CASSQMGQGETEAFF.

This clonotype was observed at least ten times. The rearrangement links TRBV10-3 to TRBJ2-7; D is tentatively TRBD1 or TRBD2 (5 bases each). V lost 4 bases and J lost 2, with 15 bases in between. The CDR3 has 15 residues. The germline V gene has CDR1 ENHRY and CDR2 SYGVKD. CDR3 residues: CAISGRDGVTYEQYF. The CDR3 DNA sequence: TGTGCCATCAGTGGCCGGGACGGCGTCACCTACGAGCAGTACTTC.

In its sample, this clonotype was seen a few times. This chain uses TRBV11-2 with TRBJ2-1, with D perhaps matching TRBD2 (5 bases). Germline CDR1 reads SGHAT; CDR2 reads FQNNGV. The length of the CDR3 is 17 residues. V lost 4 bases to trimming and J lost 0 bases, with 16 bases between them. The CDR3 bases are TGTGCCAGCAGCTCAACGAACCTAGCTACCTCCTACAATGAGCAGTTCTTC. Its protein product is CASSSTNLATSYNEQFF.

This clonotype was counted between two and nine times. The genes are TRBV4-3 and TRBJ2-5, with 12 positions matching TRBD2. The germline V gene encodes CDR1 LGHNA and CDR2 YSLEER. V shed 1 base, J shed 0 bases, and the junction held 0 bases outside the gene matches. The CDR3 sequence is 16 residues long. The DNA of the CDR3 is TGCGCCAGCAGCCAAGGACTAGCGGGGGACCAAGAGACCCAGTACTTC. Protein: CASSQGLAGDQETQYF.

The chain couples TRBV19 to TRBJ2-7; unclear D gene. This CDR3 spans 15 amino acids. Germline values: CDR1 LNHDA, CDR2 SQIVND (reference sequence). V dropped 2 bases and J dropped 2 bases, with 13 bases sitting between them. The CDR3 sequence is CASSINSRTPYEQYF. CDR3 sequence (DNA): TGTGCCAGTAGTATAAACTCGCGGACCCCCTACGAGCAGTACTTC.

Ten or more counts support this clonotype. The chain joins TRBV7-2 to TRBJ2-1; TRBD1 agrees at 7 bases. The CDR3 runs 16 residues. Germline CDR1 reads SGHTA; CDR2 reads FQGNSA. J lost 9 bases, V lost 3 bases, and 14 bases had no gene match. In DNA form, the CDR3 reads TGTGCCAGCAGCTTTGGAGCCAGCCGAACAGGGGCTGAGCAGTTCTTC. Protein product: CASSFGASRTGAEQFF.

This clonotype has ten or more counts. The V gene is TRBV20-1, the J gene TRBJ2-7; no definite D call. Trimming removed 3 bases from V and 0 bases from J, with 6 bases in between. The V gene's germline CDR1 is DFQATT and CDR2 SNEGSKA (reference sequence). There are 12 residues in the CDR3. CDR3 DNA: TGCAGTGCTAGGGGCAGCTCCTACGAGCAGTACTTC. This translates into CSARGSSYEQYF.

This clonotype was found many times. CDR3 nucleotide sequence: TGTGCCAGCGGGGCCGAGAGCTCTGGAAACACCATATATTTT. Residues: CASGAESSGNTIYF. The chain links TRBV2 to TRBJ1-3, with a possible D match to TRBD1 (5 bases). The CDR3 is 14 residues long. Per germline, CDR1 SNHLY and CDR2 FYNNEI. Trimming removed 8 bases from V and 0 bases from J, with 11 bases in between.

This clonotype was counted ten times or more. The chain couples TRBV29-1 to TRBJ2-3, with D perhaps assigned TRBD1 or TRBD2 (5 bases each). The CDR3 is made up of 12 amino acids. CDR1 is SQVTM, CDR2 ANQGSEA, per germline. The germline V and J ends were trimmed by 0 bases and 5 bases, with 6 bases remaining between them. The CDR3 is CSVEERGDTQYF. The CDR3 nucleotides read TGCAGCGTTGAAGAGAGGGGAGATACGCAGTATTTT.

In this sample, this clonotype turned up many times. The chain is built from TRBV5-1 and TRBJ2-3; D gene ambiguous. Trimming cost V 4 bases and J 3 bases, with 6 bases left between them. Germline loops: CDR1 SGHRS, CDR2 YFSETQ. The CDR3 spans 12 residues. Here the CDR3 reads CASSPGTDTQYF. CDR3 in DNA: TGCGCCAGCAGCCCAGGAACAGATACGCAGTATTTT.

The sample holds many counts of this clonotype. The V call is TRBV5-4, the J call TRBJ2-7; D unresolved. V lost 4 bases and J lost 2, with 10 bases in between. The CDR3 runs 13 residues. Germline V gene lookup returns CDR1 SGHNT and CDR2 YYREEE (reference sequence). CDR3 protein: CASSVGSAYEQYF. Here the CDR3 DNA reads TGTGCCAGCAGCGTGGGATCGGCCTACGAGCAGTACTTC. Supplemented by reference TRBV5-4 and TRBJ2-7, the full variable domain reads ETGVTQSPTHLIKTRGQQVTLRCSSQSGHNTVSWYQQALGQGPQFIFQYYREEENGRGNFPPRFSGLQFPNYSSELNVNALELDDSALYLCASSVGSAYEQYFGPGTRLTVT.

There are a few counts of this clonotype. CDR3 residues: CATNNQASGAVEQYF. In nucleotides, the CDR3 is TGTGCCACGAATAACCAGGCTAGCGGGGCGGTCGAGCAGTACTTC. The chain combines TRBV10-3 with TRBJ2-7; 9 bases fit TRBD2. The CDR3 contains 15 residues. J gave up 6 bases and V 10 bases, and 16 bases lay outside the gene matches. In germline, CDR1 is ENHRY, CDR2 SYGVKD.

This clonotype came up many times. The rearrangement uses TRBV10-2 and TRBJ2-7, with TRBD1 as a possible D gene (6 bases). V was clipped by 8 bases and J by 1 base, with 9 bases between them. The germline gives CDR1 WSHSY, CDR2 SAAADI. The CDR3 length is 12 residues. CDR3 nucleotide sequence: TGCGCCAGCGAGGACAGTTCCTACGAGCAGTACTTC. Translating it yields CASEDSSYEQYF.